The 31 T cell receptor beta chains below were found in one sample sequenced in a study of human T cells and chemical hapten exposure. In TCRdb, the RACE reads were re-called with MiXCR into one record per CDR3 protein. The data show about 270,000 distinct CDR3 sequences, roughly 7.4% seen once. Sample time point: pre-sensitization, week 0. Noted treatment: therapeutic diphenylcyclopropenone sensitization with weekly scalp DPC. The sample consisted of whole blood, taken in connection with sensitization to the hapten diphenylcyclopropenone (DPC). These receptors all come from a man between 18 and 29 years old with alopecia areata. Some clones in this sample may be carry-over from other donors' samples.

In this sample, this clonotype turned up many times. V gene TRBV7-2 combines with J gene TRBJ1-5; no clear D gene. Germline assignment: CDR1 SGHTA and CDR2 FQGNSA. V lost 4 bases and J 4 bases, leaving 11 bases between the germline ends. The CDR3 is 14 amino acids. CDR3 bases: TGTGCCAGCAGCTCCCTTGACCGAAATCAGCCCCAGCATTTT. Residues: CASSSLDRNQPQHF.

This clonotype was counted a single time. The CDR3 sequence is CASHVGQQNTEAFF. The DNA of the CDR3 is TGTGCCAGCCATGTCGGACAGCAGAACACTGAAGCTTTCTTT. V usage is TRBV12-3 or TRBV12-4 and J usage is TRBJ1-1; a weak D match, TRBD1 (6 bases). The CDR3 has 14 amino acids. V dropped 8 bases and J dropped 1 base, with 14 bases sitting between them.

This clonotype was counted between two and nine times. The V call is TRBV10-3, the J call TRBJ1-5, with a possible D match to TRBD1 (5 bases). Trimming took off 6 bases at V and 2 bases at J, with 11 bases between the two ends. Per the germline V gene, CDR1 is ENHRY and CDR2 is SYGVKD. The CDR3 sequence is 14 residues long. CDR3 DNA: TGTGCCATCAGGGACAATCGAGGCAATCAGCCCCAGCATTTT. As protein: CAIRDNRGNQPQHF.

This chain joins TRBV4-3 and TRBJ1-1; D is unclear. V gave up 1 base and J gave up 4 bases, with 13 bases separating them. CDR1 and CDR2 (germline): LGHNA, YSLEER. This CDR3 comprises 15 residues. The CDR3 DNA reads TGCGCCAGCAGCCAAGGCCTAATGTCCCCCACTGAAGCTTTCTTT. It specifies CASSQGLMSPTEAFF.

The chain links TRBV6-2 or TRBV6-3 to TRBJ2-3; 8 nucleotides agree with TRBD2. The ends lost 7 bases at V and 4 bases at J; junction bases unmatched: 13. This CDR3 has 16 residues. Germline loops: CDR1 MNHEY, CDR2 SVGEGT. CDR3 nucleotides: TGTGCCAGCACCCCTCTGGTTGCGGGGGGTTCAGATACGCAGTATTTT. Amino acid sequence: CASTPLVAGGSDTQYF.

This clonotype was recorded many times. This chain joins TRBV7-2 and TRBJ1-1; 7 bases line up with TRBD1. Germline V gene lookup returns CDR1 SGHTA and CDR2 FQGNSA. There are 14 residues in the CDR3. Trimming at V came to 3 bases and at J to 4 bases, leaving 5 bases not matched to a gene. The CDR3 sequence is CASSFTTGITEAFF. The CDR3 bases are TGTGCCAGCAGCTTCACGACAGGGATCACTGAAGCTTTCTTT.

The V call is TRBV28, the J call TRBJ1-5; tentatively, D is TRBD1 (5 bases). This CDR3 is built from 12 residues. Germline CDR1 and CDR2: MDHEN and SYDVKM. With 7 bases removed from V and 9 bases from J, the gap between germline ends came to 13 bases. The CDR3: CASTRPGRPQHF. CDR3 nucleotide sequence: TGTGCCAGCACTAGACCGGGACGGCCCCAGCATTTT. The entire variable domain, with the rest obtained from reference TRBV28 and TRBJ1-5, is as follows: DVKVTQSSRYLVKRTGEKVFLECVQDMDHENMFWYRQDPGLGLRLIYFSYDVKMKEKGDIPEGYSVSREKKERFSLILESASTNQTSMYLCASTRPGRPQHFGDGTRLSIL.

V usage is TRBV11-2 and J usage is TRBJ2-3; D gene unclear. This CDR3 has 13 residues. In germline, CDR1 is SGHAT, CDR2 FQNNGV. The germline V and J ends were trimmed by 1 base and 6 bases, with 8 bases remaining between them. Here the CDR3 reads CASSLAPKDTQYF. CDR3 sequence (DNA): TGTGCCAGCAGCTTAGCCCCTAAGGATACGCAGTATTTT. Using reference TRBV11-2 and TRBJ2-3 for the parts outside the CDR3, the full variable domain is EAGVAQSPRYKIIEKRQSVAFWCNPISGHATLYWYQQILGQGPKLLIQFQNNGVVDDSQLPKDRFSAERLKGVDSTLKIQPAKLEDSAVYLCASSLAPKDTQYFGPGTRLTVL.

This clonotype was counted ten times or more. The chain has TRBV3-1 and TRBJ1-4; D may be TRBD1 (5 bases). There are 17 residues in the CDR3. V gave up 3 bases and J gave up 3 bases, with 17 bases separating them. CDR1 is LGHDT and CDR2 is YNNKEL in the germline V gene (reference sequence). DNA of the CDR3: TGTGCCAGCAGCCAGGCTTACAGGAGCAAGGCTAATGAAAAACTGTTTTTT. This encodes CASSQAYRSKANEKLFF.

J is TRBJ1-6 and V is TRBV10-3; D might be TRBD1 (5 bases). Trimming pared 0 bases from V and 0 bases from J, leaving 15 bases between. Germline V CDR1 and CDR2: ENHRY, SYGVKD. CDR3 length equals 19 residues. The CDR3 spells CAISESTQGSVSYNSPLHF. The CDR3 nucleotides are TGTGCCATCAGTGAGTCGACTCAGGGCAGCGTCTCCTATAATTCACCCCTCCACTTT.

This clonotype was seen ten or more times. This sequence joins TRBV4-1 and TRBJ1-4; no clear D. There are 15 residues in the CDR3. CDR1 is MGHRA and CDR2 is YSYEKL in the germline V gene. Trimming pared 3 bases from V and 7 bases from J, leaving 15 bases between. The CDR3 loop is CASSHPGRAIEKLFF. The CDR3 coding sequence is TGCGCCAGCAGCCATCCGGGTCGAGCGATTGAAAAACTGTTTTTT.

The table lists this clonotype with many counts. The chain uses TRBV6-6 and TRBJ2-7; TRBD1 matches at 7 bases. V was clipped by 2 bases and J by 2 bases; unmatched bases: 9. Germline V gene lookup returns CDR1 MNHNY and CDR2 SVGAGI (reference sequence). The CDR3 covers 16 residues. CDR3 loop: CASSYAYRDRTYEQYV. Here the CDR3 DNA reads TGTGCCAGCAGTTACGCCTACCGGGACAGAACCTACGAGCAGTACGTC.

The V gene is TRBV7-9, the J gene TRBJ2-6; D is unclear. Germline-derived CDR1 and CDR2 are SEHNR and FQNEAQ (reference sequence). Trimming removed 6 bases from V and 2 bases from J, with 20 bases in between. CDR3 length: 18 residues. CDR3 in amino acids: CASRSRGGSRAGANVLTF. The CDR3 coding sequence is TGTGCCAGCAGATCGCGCGGTGGGTCCCGTGCTGGGGCCAACGTCCTGACTTTC.

This clonotype was observed many times. This rearrangement joins TRBV6-1 to TRBJ1-5, with D hard to call. Germline assignment: CDR1 MNHNS and CDR2 SASEGT. The V end lost 7 bases, the J end lost 3 bases, and 10 bases lay between the germline ends. This CDR3 region has 13 residues. DNA for the CDR3: TGTGCCAGCACAGCGGATTTCAATCAGCCCCAGCATTTT. It codes for CASTADFNQPQHF.

This clonotype was detected many times. The rearrangement joins TRBV7-2 to TRBJ1-3; a possible D gene is TRBD1 (5 bases). V was trimmed by 0 bases and J by 3 bases, leaving 12 bases between them. Germline CDR1 SGHTA, CDR2 FQGNSA. The CDR3 extends over 16 amino acids. CDR3 amino acids: CASSLARSRGGNTIYF. As DNA, the CDR3 is TGTGCCAGCAGCTTAGCAAGATCTAGGGGTGGAAACACCATATATTTT.

Ten or more counts support this clonotype. This chain uses TRBV20-1 with TRBJ2-3; tentative D call: TRBD2 (5 bases). Germline lookup yields CDR1 DFQATT and CDR2 SNEGSKA (reference sequence). V lost 5 bases and J 0 bases, leaving 12 bases between the germline ends. The CDR3 length is 14 residues. CDR3 amino acids: CSAQRRGSTDTQYF. Written as DNA, the CDR3 is TGCAGTGCTCAGAGACGAGGGAGCACAGATACGCAGTATTTT.

There are a few counts of this clonotype. This chain connects TRBV6-2 or TRBV6-3 to TRBJ2-1; D call uncertain. The germline CDR1 and CDR2 sequences are MNHEY and SVGEGT. The CDR3 covers 14 residues. V lost 2 bases, J lost 8 bases, and 13 bases lay in between. Here the CDR3 reads CASSYPAGRYEQFF. Here the CDR3 DNA reads TGTGCCAGCAGTTACCCGGCAGGCCGGTATGAGCAGTTCTTC.

The chain has TRBV10-3 and TRBJ1-2; TRBD1 matches 11 bases. CDR1 is ENHRY and CDR2 is SYGVKD in the germline V gene. The CDR3 extends over 18 amino acids. V lost 5 bases and J lost 4; bases outside the gene matches: 15. CDR3 bases: TGTGCCATCAGTAGACTCGGGACAGGGGGGACCACGGGCTATGGCTACACCTTC. This codes for CAISRLGTGGTTGYGYTF.

This clonotype has only a few counts. V is TRBV15 and J is TRBJ2-3; TRBD2 might be the D (6 bases). The CDR3 contains 15 residues. Germline CDR1 LNHNV, CDR2 YYDKDF (reference sequence). Trimming pared 2 bases from V and 5 bases from J, leaving 14 bases between. DNA for the CDR3: TGTGCCACCAGCAGAAATAGCGGAGGACAAGATACGCAGTATTTT. Amino acid sequence: CATSRNSGGQDTQYF.

In this sample, this clonotype turned up many times. V gene TRBV29-1 combines with J gene TRBJ1-2, with D possibly TRBD1 on 5 matching bases. This CDR3 comprises 16 residues. V was shortened by 4 bases and J by 1 base, with 19 bases between the two germline ends. Germline CDR1 reads SQVTM; CDR2 reads ANQGSEA. The CDR3 DNA is TGCAGCGTTGTTGGGGCCGACAGAGCTATTAACTATGGCTACACCTTC. It encodes CSVVGADRAINYGYTF.

The chain carries TRBV12-3 or TRBV12-4 and TRBJ1-4; D ambiguous. This CDR3 has 13 residues. Trimming removed 6 bases at V and 7 bases at J, with 12 bases between. This CDR3 is CASSPGVAEKLFF. The DNA of the CDR3 is TGTGCCAGCAGCCCCGGGGTGGCTGAAAAACTGTTTTTT.

This clonotype was counted only a few times. The rearrangement links TRBV6-6 to TRBJ2-5; 7 bases agree with TRBD2. CDR1 is MNHNY, CDR2 SVGAGI, per germline (reference sequence). The CDR3 loop spans 16 amino acids. J lost 5 bases, V lost 0 bases, and 9 bases had no gene match. CDR3 bases: TGTGCCAGCAGTTACTCGGGCAAAAGCGGGGAGGAGACCCAGTACTTC. Protein: CASSYSGKSGEETQYF.

This clonotype was observed a handful of times. The V gene is TRBV5-1, the J gene TRBJ2-6, with D possibly being TRBD2 (5 bases). Trimming removed 7 bases from V and 0 bases from J, with 11 bases in between. Germline V gene data show CDR1 as SGHRS and CDR2 as YFSETQ. The CDR3 covers 15 residues. CDR3 in amino acids: CASVSRDSGANVLTF. The CDR3 bases are TGCGCCAGCGTTTCGAGGGACTCTGGGGCCAACGTCCTGACTTTC.

The rearrangement links TRBV6-5 to TRBJ1-4, with TRBD1 as a possible D gene (6 bases). The ends were cut back, 2 bases at V and 6 bases at J, with 25 bases in the middle. CDR3 length equals 19 residues. CDR1 MNHEY and CDR2 SVGAGI come from the germline V gene. CDR3 sequence reads: CASSYAIPGELRFYEKLFF. CDR3 nucleotide sequence: TGTGCCAGCAGTTACGCGATTCCAGGGGAATTAAGGTTTTATGAAAAACTGTTTTTT.

This clonotype was recorded a few times. CDR3 residues: CASLGQNTGELFF. CDR3 coding DNA: TGTGCCAGCCTGGGACAGAACACCGGGGAGCTGTTTTTT. The rearrangement joins TRBV9 to TRBJ2-2; TRBD1 might be the D (6 bases). V lost 7 bases and J 1 base, leaving 8 bases between the germline ends. The CDR3 is 13 residues long. CDR1 and CDR2 (germline): SGDLS, YYNGEE.

The chain couples TRBV7-3 to TRBJ1-4; no clear D gene. CDR3 length: 14 amino acids. V was trimmed by 5 bases and J by 7 bases, leaving 14 bases between them. CDR1 SGHTA and CDR2 FQGTGA come from the germline V gene. CDR3 region: CASSTGHEPEKLFF. The CDR3 bases are TGTGCCAGCAGCACGGGTCACGAACCTGAAAAACTGTTTTTT.

The V and J genes are TRBV7-3 and TRBJ2-7; 14 nucleotides align to TRBD2. V dropped 5 bases and J dropped 7; count of bases not matched to a gene: 7. CDR3 length: 15 residues. Looked up from germline, CDR1 is SGHTA and CDR2 is FQGTGA. The CDR3 region is CASSMGLAGAKEQYF. The CDR3 nucleotides are TGTGCCAGCAGCATGGGACTAGCGGGGGCGAAGGAGCAGTACTTC.

This chain links TRBV7-2 with TRBJ2-2; 7 nucleotides agree with TRBD2. Germline CDR1 reads SGHTA; CDR2 reads FQGNSA. The CDR3 length is 14 residues. V shed 5 bases, J shed 7 bases, and the junction held 7 bases outside the gene matches. CDR3 sequence: CASSPGSGDGELFF. DNA for the CDR3: TGTGCCAGCAGCCCGGGGAGCGGGGACGGGGAGCTGTTTTTT. Drawing the rest from reference TRBV7-2 and TRBJ2-2, the complete variable domain is GAGVSQSPSNKVTEKGKDVELRCDPISGHTALYWYRQSLGQGLEFLIYFQGNSAPDKSGLPSDRFSAERTGGSVSTLTIQRTQQEDSAVYLCASSPGSGDGELFFGEGSRLTVL.

The chain carries TRBV5-1 and TRBJ2-6; TRBD1 is a possible D gene (6 bases). The germline gives CDR1 SGHRS, CDR2 YFSETQ. This CDR3 is built from 18 residues. V lost 1 base and J 0 bases, leaving 14 bases between the germline ends. As DNA, the CDR3 is TGCGCCAGCAGCTTGTGGGGACATGGCAGCTCTGGGGCCAACGTCCTGACTTTC. Translating gives CASSLWGHGSSGANVLTF.

The chain joins TRBV15 to TRBJ2-7; maybe TRBD1 (5 bases). Per the germline V gene, CDR1 is LNHNV and CDR2 is YYDKDF (reference sequence). The V end was cut by 0 bases, the J end by 4 bases, with 13 bases between. The CDR3 has 15 residues. The CDR3 reads CATSREKDSPYEQYV. CDR3 bases: TGTGCCACCAGCAGAGAAAAAGACAGTCCATACGAGCAGTACGTC.

This chain uses TRBV12-3 or TRBV12-4 with TRBJ1-6, with TRBD1 matching 8 bases. The trim removed 6 bases at V and 6 bases at J, leaving 7 bases unmatched. CDR3 length: 15 residues. For the CDR3, the DNA is TGTGCCAGCAGACAGACAGGGGCGTCTAATTCACCCCTCCACTTT. Its translation is CASRQTGASNSPLHF.